The 32 T cell receptor beta chains presented below share a single source sample, sequenced in a study of T cell responses to AZD1222 COVID-19 vaccine. Here immunoSEQ multiplex PCR was the method, and the copy in TCRdb shows in-frame clones only, minus some. Seen here are around 100,000 clones, about 92% observed once, and the top ten hold about 1.2%. The specimen was peripheral blood, collected on day 0 of AZD1222 vaccination. Receptors originate from an adult in good health.

The CDR3 is CASSGQGSAGPQHF. In DNA form, the CDR3 reads TGTGCCAGCAGCGGACAGGGATCGGCAGGGCCCCAGCATTTT. V usage is TRBV2 and J usage is TRBJ1-5, with 8 bases that match TRBD1. The germline V gene has CDR1 SNHLY and CDR2 FYNNEI. V trimming: 6 bases; J trimming: 9 bases; junction bases outside the gene matches: 10. The length of the CDR3 is 14 residues.

This chain connects TRBV21-1 to TRBJ2-3. TRBV21-1 is designated a pseudogene. The CDR3 length is 15 residues. This chain's CDR3 is CASSLSGASTDTQYF. The DNA of the CDR3 is TGTGCCAGCAGCTTATCCGGGGCTAGCACAGATACGCAGTATTTT.

The rearrangement joins TRBV7-3 to TRBJ1-3; the D is unclear. The CDR3 spans 14 residues. Trimming cost V 5 bases and J 2 bases, with 10 bases left between them. The germline gives CDR1 SGHTA, CDR2 FQGTGA. The CDR3 region is CASSPAGAGNTIYF. In DNA form, the CDR3 reads TGTGCCAGCAGCCCCGCCGGGGCTGGAAACACCATATATTTT.

J is TRBJ2-1 and V is TRBV5-1, with 8 bases identical to TRBD2. Germline V gene sequence: CDR1 SGHRS, CDR2 YFSETQ. V was pared by 0 bases and J by 5 bases, with 7 bases of the junction left unmatched. CDR3 length equals 16 residues. This CDR3 is CASSLVLAGAHNEQFF. The DNA for the CDR3 is TGCGCCAGCAGCTTGGTTCTAGCGGGTGCTCACAATGAGCAGTTCTTC.

The V and J genes are TRBV5-8 and TRBJ2-2; 7 bases align to TRBD1. Germline V lookup: CDR1 SGHTS, CDR2 YDEGEE. The CDR3 totals 15 residues. Trimming at V came to 0 bases and at J to 3 bases, leaving 2 bases not matched to a gene. CDR3 DNA: TGTGCCAGCAGCTTGGAAGGGGGCCACACCGGGGAGCTGTTTTTT. Encoded protein: CASSLEGGHTGELFF.

The V gene is TRBV7-3, the J gene TRBJ2-3; D unresolved. Per the germline V gene, CDR1 is SGHTA and CDR2 is FQGTGA. V gave up 2 bases and J gave up 2 bases, with 5 bases separating them. The CDR3 is 13 amino acids. CDR3 loop: CASSLGSTDTQYF. The DNA for the CDR3 is TGTGCCAGCAGCTTAGGGTCCACAGATACGCAGTATTTT.

The chain carries TRBV6-5 and TRBJ1-1; TRBD1 aligns across 8 bases. Germline lookup yields CDR1 MNHEY and CDR2 SVGAGI. CDR3 length: 15 residues. The trim removed 4 bases at V and 1 base at J, leaving 5 bases unmatched. The CDR3 bases are TGTGCCAGCAGTTCCCGGACAGGGACGAACACTGAAGCTTTCTTT. Protein product: CASSSRTGTNTEAFF.

This chain connects TRBV19 to TRBJ1-1, with D possibly being TRBD1 (5 bases). CDR1 and CDR2 from the germline V gene are LNHDA and SQIVND (reference sequence). Trimming pared 10 bases from V and 4 bases from J, leaving 22 bases between. The CDR3 totals 15 residues. CDR3 residues: CATHTGGGSGTEAFF. The CDR3 coding sequence is TGTGCCACACATACAGGCGGGGGTTCGGGCACTGAAGCTTTCTTT.

The V and J genes are TRBV7-3 and TRBJ1-1; TRBD1 aligns across 8 bases. Germline V CDR1 and CDR2: SGHTA, FQGTGA. J gave up 1 base and V 5 bases, and 9 bases lay outside the gene matches. This CDR3 contains 16 residues. CDR3 nucleotides: TGTGCCAGCAGCCAAACCATCGGACAGGGGAACACTGAAGCTTTCTTT. Protein: CASSQTIGQGNTEAFF.

This chain uses TRBV5-4 with TRBJ2-3; 9 positions agree with TRBD2. The CDR3 contains 15 residues. J gave up 6 bases and V 4 bases, and 9 bases lay outside the gene matches. Germline-derived CDR1 and CDR2 are SGHNT and YYREEE (reference sequence). CDR3 in amino acids: CASSKAGTSPDTQYF. CDR3 nucleotides: TGTGCCAGCAGCAAGGCTGGGACTAGCCCGGATACGCAGTATTTT. Full variable domain (remainder filled in from reference TRBV5-4 and TRBJ2-3): ETGVTQSPTHLIKTRGQQVTLRCSSQSGHNTVSWYQQALGQGPQFIFQYYREEENGRGNFPPRFSGLQFPNYSSELNVNALELDDSALYLCASSKAGTSPDTQYFGPGTRLTVL.

The chain is built from TRBV7-2 and TRBJ2-3, with TRBD2 identical over 7 bases. The CDR3 sequence is 14 residues long. Germline trimming cut 1 base from V and 4 bases from J; bases unmatched to any gene: 2. From germline, CDR1 is SGHTA and CDR2 FQGNSA. The CDR3 here is CASSLVREADTQYF. As DNA, the CDR3 is TGTGCCAGCAGCTTAGTTCGGGAGGCAGATACGCAGTATTTT.

This chain links TRBV21-1 with TRBJ1-1; the table gives TRBD1 as D, unverified against the DNA. TRBV21-1 is assigned pseudogene status. This CDR3 contains 14 residues. CDR3 sequence reads: CASSKSRGSQEAFF. The CDR3 DNA is TGTGCCAGCAGCAAATCTAGGGGCAGCCAGGAAGCTTTCTTT.

The gene calls are TRBV6-5 and TRBJ1-1; D not certain. The V gene's germline CDR1 is MNHEY and CDR2 SVGAGI. The CDR3 spans 14 residues. V lost 0 bases to trimming and J lost 10 bases, with 15 bases between them. The CDR3 bases are TGTGCCAGCAGTTACTCGAACATCGAGGCTCGAGCTTTCTTT. Its translation: CASSYSNIEARAFF.

In this sample, this clone turned up once. A junction boundary mismatches the germline segment, possibly from a read error. The chain carries TRBV4-2 and TRBJ2-6, with 8 bases matching TRBD1. The CDR3 is 19 amino acids. The germline gives CDR1 LGHNA, CDR2 YNFKEQ. CDR3 in DNA: TGTGCCAGCAACCAAGATAGGGGACAGGAGTACTCTGGGGCCAACGTCCTGACTTTC. It is translated as CASNQDRGQEYSGANVLTF.

The chain has TRBV7-3 and TRBJ2-2, with TRBD2 matching 7 bases. The CDR3 consists of 15 residues. Germline trimming cut 4 bases from V and 2 bases from J; bases unmatched to any gene: 4. CDR1 is SGHTA and CDR2 is FQGTGA in the germline V gene. The CDR3: CASSWGLTNTGELFF. CDR3 sequence (DNA): TGTGCCAGCAGCTGGGGACTAACCAACACCGGGGAGCTGTTTTTT.

This chain uses TRBV6-2 or TRBV6-3 with TRBJ2-7; the D gene is possibly TRBD1 (5 bases). The CDR3 loop spans 13 amino acids. Germline assignment: CDR1 MNHEY and CDR2 SVGEGT. With 0 bases removed from V and 3 bases from J, the gap between germline ends came to 6 bases. The CDR3 here is CASSYSDSYEQYF. In DNA form, the CDR3 reads TGTGCCAGCAGTTACTCTGACAGCTACGAGCAGTACTTC.

In its sample, this clone was seen once. The chain is built from TRBV7-8 and TRBJ2-1; 12 nucleotides agree with TRBD2. Germline V gene sequence: CDR1 SGHVS, CDR2 FQNEAQ. The CDR3 covers 19 residues. With V trimmed by 7 bases and J by 0 bases, 13 bases remained unmatched. This CDR3 reads CASTYSLAGGPSSYNEQFF. CDR3 sequence (DNA): TGTGCCAGCACCTATAGTCTAGCGGGAGGGCCGAGCTCCTACAATGAGCAGTTCTTC.

The chain carries TRBV15 and TRBJ2-7, with 7 positions matching TRBD2. This CDR3 region has 14 residues. The germline V gene has CDR1 LNHNV and CDR2 YYDKDF (reference sequence). The V and J ends lost 5 bases and 7 bases, in that order; junction bases with no gene match: 11. The CDR3 nucleotides are TGTGCCACCAGCCTCATGGGGGGGGAAGAAGAGCAGTACTTC. Amino acid sequence: CATSLMGGEEEQYF.

This clone has only one observation. This sample also contains other DNA sequences that code for the same CDR3. This chain joins TRBV7-9 and TRBJ2-7, with unresolved D. The V and J ends lost 2 bases and 4 bases respectively, with 6 bases between them. Germline V lookup: CDR1 SEHNR, CDR2 FQNEAQ (reference sequence). The CDR3 contains 12 residues. CDR3 sequence reads: CASSLSPYEQYF. CDR3 coding DNA: TGTGCCAGCAGCTTAAGTCCGTACGAGCAGTACTTC.

The chain links TRBV5-8 to TRBJ1-4, with a possible D match to TRBD1 (5 bases). V was cut by 0 bases and J by 7 bases, with 13 bases left in between. The CDR3 loop spans 15 amino acids. CDR1 SGHTS and CDR2 YDEGEE come from the germline V gene. CDR3 loop: CASSLADARGEKLFF. The CDR3 DNA sequence: TGTGCCAGCAGCTTGGCCGACGCGAGGGGTGAAAAACTGTTTTTT.

The chain links TRBV5-1 to TRBJ2-3; the D gene is possibly TRBD2 (5 bases). Germline values: CDR1 SGHRS, CDR2 YFSETQ. Trimming stripped 4 bases from V and 2 bases from J, with 14 bases between. CDR3 length: 15 amino acids. The CDR3 sequence: CASSTLGVYTDTQYF. CDR3 nucleotides: TGCGCCAGCAGCACCCTCGGGGTCTACACAGATACGCAGTATTTT.

The rearrangement uses TRBV25-1 and TRBJ1-4; the D gene is possibly TRBD1 (6 bases). The CDR3 length is 15 residues. V lost 7 bases and J lost 6, with 18 bases in between. Germline CDR1 MGHDK, CDR2 SYGVNS. The CDR3 DNA is TGTGCCAGCACCCCCTCCGGCAGGGGCGATGAAAAACTGTTTTTT. As protein: CASTPSGRGDEKLFF.

This rearrangement joins TRBV19 to TRBJ2-7, with TRBD1 matching 7 bases. The CDR3 is 15 amino acids. Germline assignment: CDR1 LNHDA and CDR2 SQIVND (reference sequence). V gave up 5 bases and J gave up 2 bases; unmatched junction bases: 9. Here the CDR3 DNA reads TGTGCCAGTAGTGTACAGGGGCCGACCGCCTACGAGCAGTACTTC. This gives the protein CASSVQGPTAYEQYF.

CDR3 DNA sequence: TGTGCCAGCAGTGACAGGGGTAGGGCCGGGGAGCTGTTTTTT. Translated, it gives CASSDRGRAGELFF. The chain couples TRBV25-1 to TRBJ2-2, with a tentative D call TRBD1 (6 bases). The V gene's germline CDR1 is MGHDK and CDR2 SYGVNS. This CDR3 contains 14 residues. V was trimmed by 3 bases and J by 6 bases, leaving 11 bases between them. The full variable domain, rest sourced from reference TRBV25-1 and TRBJ2-2, is EADIYQTPRYLVIGTGKKITLECSQTMGHDKMYWYQQDPGMELHLIHYSYGVNSTEKGDLSSESTVSRIRTEHFPLTLESARPSHTSQYLCASSDRGRAGELFFGEGSRLTVL.

This sequence joins TRBV5-5 and TRBJ2-5; 13 bases align to TRBD2. Germline V gives CDR1 SGHKS, CDR2 YYEKEE (reference sequence). The CDR3 is 17 amino acids. The V and J ends lost 0 bases and 4 bases, in that order; junction bases with no gene match: 6. The DNA for the CDR3 is TGTGCCAGCAGCTTGGGACTAGCGGGGGGCTCGGCAGAGACCCAGTACTTC. Protein: CASSLGLAGGSAETQYF.

This CDR3 is CASSFQGFTEAFF. CDR3 nucleotides: TGTGCCAGCAGCTTTCAGGGGTTCACTGAAGCTTTCTTT. V and J are TRBV7-2 and TRBJ1-1; TRBD1 might be the D (6 bases). The CDR3 extends over 13 amino acids. V dropped 3 bases and J dropped 4 bases, with 9 bases sitting between them. Germline V CDR1 and CDR2: SGHTA, FQGNSA. The full variable domain, rest sourced from reference TRBV7-2 and TRBJ1-1, is GAGVSQSPSNKVTEKGKDVELRCDPISGHTALYWYRQSLGQGLEFLIYFQGNSAPDKSGLPSDRFSAERTGGSVSTLTIQRTQQEDSAVYLCASSFQGFTEAFFGQGTRLTVV.

The chain combines TRBV7-2 with TRBJ2-5, with 9 positions matching TRBD1. CDR3 length: 17 residues. The V segment lost 1 base and the J segment 5 bases; nucleotides outside the gene matches: 11. The germline V gene has CDR1 SGHTA and CDR2 FQGNSA. The CDR3 here is CASSLDSGTGWGETQYF. CDR3 in DNA: TGTGCCAGCAGCTTAGATTCCGGGACAGGGTGGGGGGAGACCCAGTACTTC.

The V and J genes are TRBV15 and TRBJ2-2, with 7 nucleotides matching TRBD2. CDR1 is LNHNV, CDR2 YYDKDF, per germline (reference sequence). This CDR3 has 15 amino acids. J lost 6 bases, V lost 1 base, and 5 bases had no gene match. The CDR3 region has the DNA TGTGCCACCAGCAGAGGGACTAGTATTCCCGGGGAGCTGTTTTTT. This gives the protein CATSRGTSIPGELFF. The full variable domain, rest sourced from reference TRBV15 and TRBJ2-2, is DAMVIQNPRYQVTQFGKPVTLSCSQTLNHNVMYWYQQKSSQAPKLLFHYYDKDFNNEADTPDNFQSRRPNTSFCFLDIRSPGLGDTAMYLCATSRGTSIPGELFFGEGSRLTVL.

The gene calls are TRBV10-3 and TRBJ1-1, with D uncertain. The V gene lost 6 bases and the J gene lost 1 base, with 9 bases spanning the gap. The CDR3 loop spans 13 amino acids. Germline V gene sequence: CDR1 ENHRY, CDR2 SYGVKD. This chain's CDR3 is CAIRPGPNTEAFF. DNA for the CDR3: TGTGCCATCAGACCCGGACCGAACACTGAAGCTTTCTTT.

V gene TRBV5-1 combines with J gene TRBJ1-2; 7 bases line up with TRBD1. Germline V lookup: CDR1 SGHRS, CDR2 YFSETQ. After removal of 0 bases from V and 3 bases from J, the junction contained 2 bases not matched to a gene. The CDR3 extends over 14 amino acids. The CDR3 region is CASSLGQGYYGYTF. Written as DNA, the CDR3 is TGCGCCAGCAGCTTGGGACAGGGTTACTATGGCTACACCTTC.

V is TRBV7-2 and J is TRBJ2-7; D ambiguous. The V end lost 5 bases, the J end lost 1 base, and 12 bases lay between the germline ends. The germline gives CDR1 SGHTA, CDR2 FQGNSA. The CDR3 has 14 amino acids. The CDR3 coding sequence is TGTGCCAGCAGCCCCGGCTCCCTATCCTACGAGCAGTACTTC. Amino acid sequence: CASSPGSLSYEQYF.

The V call is TRBV5-1, the J call TRBJ2-3, with D uncertain. Germline CDR1 SGHRS, CDR2 YFSETQ. Trimming removed 1 base at V and 5 bases at J, with 11 bases between. This CDR3 has 14 amino acids. CDR3 sequence (DNA): TGCGCCAGCAGCTTGATGTTAGAAGGAGATACGCAGTATTTT. Its translation: CASSLMLEGDTQYF.